These T cell receptor beta chains were read from a single sample in a study of T-cell reconstitution after alpha-beta-depleted transplantation in children. One entry per CDR3 protein, called by TCRdb with MiXCR from the PCR reads. The table includes fewer than 450,000 distinct CDR3 sequences, about 16% detected once. Here the sequenced sample was PBMCs, mostly from graft donor cells, taken 360 days after TCRalphabeta/CD19-depleted stem cell transplant. The receptor set was obtained from a male patient between 2 and 9 years old who had a stem cell transplant for acute lymphoblastic leukemia, so the T cells may come from the graft donor. Each CDR3 is given with its conserved first and last residue. The order of the fields is CDR3 length, V gene, J gene, D gene, clone size, CDR3 DNA, CDR3 protein. The D gene is left open where the match is weak. Size tells how often a clone was seen (once, few, many) or the class of an expanded clone, and some rows leave it out.

14,TRBV20-1,TRBJ2-1,TRBD1,few,TGCAGTGCTGGGCAGGGGGCAACCTACAATGAGCAGTTCTTC,CSAGQGATYNEQFF
12,TRBV4-2,TRBJ2-1,.,few,TGTGCCAGCAGCCAAGATCCGGTGGAGCAGTTCTTC,CASSQDPVEQFF
14,TRBV5-1,TRBJ1-5,.,many,TGCGCCAGCAGCGGGACGGGTTTCAATCAGCCCCAGCATTTT,CASSGTGFNQPQHF
15,TRBV4-3,TRBJ1-1,TRBD1,few,TGCGCCAGCAGCCACGACAGGGCGGGAGGCACTGAAGCTTTCTTT,CASSHDRAGGTEAFF
12,TRBV18,TRBJ2-3,.,many,TGTGCCAGCTCACCAAGTCCAGATACGCAGTATTTT,CASSPSPDTQYF
17,TRBV28,TRBJ1-2,TRBD1,.,TGTGCCAGCAGACCTTTTAGAGACAGGGGGCGAAACTATGGCTACACCTTC,CASRPFRDRGRNYGYTF
14,TRBV7-3,TRBJ2-6,.,many,TGTGCCAGCAGCTTAGTCTCTGGGGTCAACGTCCTGACTTTC,CASSLVSGVNVLTF
13,TRBV21-1,TRBJ2-7,.,.,TGTGCCAGCGGGACGGGACAGGGCTACGAGCAGTACTTC,CASGTGQGYEQYF
19,TRBV28,TRBJ2-1,.,many,TGTGCCAGCAGTTTGGTGGCACAGGGACCTGCCCATACCAACAATGAGCAGTTCTTC,CASSLVAQGPAHTNNEQFF
19,TRBV5-1,TRBJ2-1,TRBD2,.,TGCGCCAGCAGCTTGGCCCCCCTAGCGGGAGTAAGGTCCTACAATGAGCAGTTCTTC,CASSLAPLAGVRSYNEQFF
16,TRBV28,TRBJ2-7,.,.,TGTGCCAGCAGTTTATTCCCGGGACGAGGTCGGCGGGAGCAGTACTTC,CASSLFPGRGRREQYF
17,TRBV6-5,TRBJ2-7,.,many,TGTGCCAGCAGTTACGGGGGGCCCTTCACTGGGGGCTACGAGCAGTACTTC,CASSYGGPFTGGYEQYF
18,TRBV4-2,TRBJ2-5,.,.,TGTGCCAGCAGCCAAGATCCCCCCTGGGGGTCGGGACGAGAGACCCAGTACTTC,CASSQDPPWGSGRETQYF
15,TRBV12-3/TRBV12-4,TRBJ2-5,.,few,TGTGCCAGCAGCCCCTCTAGACAGTACCAAGAGACCCAGTACTTC,CASSPSRQYQETQYF
15,TRBV7-2,TRBJ2-7,.,.,TGTGCCAGCAGCTTCGACGCCAGGGTGTCCTACGAGCAGTACTTC,CASSFDARVSYEQYF
15,TRBV12-3/TRBV12-4,TRBJ2-1,TRBD2,many,TGTGCCGGACACTCGGGACTAGCGGGAGTCAATGAGCAGTTCTTC,CAGHSGLAGVNEQFF
19,TRBV10-3,TRBJ2-5,TRBD2,few,TGTGCCATCAGTGAGCCGTCACGGACTAGCGGGTTCTTTCGGGAGACCCAGTACTTC,CAISEPSRTSGFFRETQYF
14,TRBV29-1,TRBJ2-3,.,many,TGCAGCGTTGTAGTGGCCGATAGCACAGATACGCAGTATTTT,CSVVVADSTDTQYF
17,TRBV19,TRBJ1-5,TRBD1,few,TGTGCCAGTAGTGTGAACAGGGGGCCCCTGTCCTATCAGCCCCAGCATTTT,CASSVNRGPLSYQPQHF
18,TRBV7-8,TRBJ1-2,TRBD1,few,TGTGCCAGCAGCTTAGCGCTCGGGACAGCCAATTCTAACTATGGCTACACCTTC,CASSLALGTANSNYGYTF
14,TRBV20-1,TRBJ1-6,TRBD1,.,TGCAGTGCTTCGTCCCAGGGGGGGGATTCACCCCTCCACTTT,CSASSQGGDSPLHF
14,TRBV20-1,TRBJ2-1,TRBD2,many,TGCAGTGCTAGGGGACTAGCGGGCCTCAATGAGCAGTTCTTC,CSARGLAGLNEQFF
15,TRBV7-2,TRBJ2-7,.,.,TGTGCCAGCAGCGAGGGATGGGGGCCGCCCTACGAGCAGTACTTC,CASSEGWGPPYEQYF
16,TRBV2,TRBJ2-3,TRBD2,few,TGTGCCAGCAGCCGTGGTCTAGCGGGAGGGCGGGATACGCAGTATTTT,CASSRGLAGGRDTQYF
17,TRBV7-3,TRBJ2-3,TRBD2,.,TGTGCCAGCAGCTTAACTCCAGCGGGAGCCGTCACAGATACGCAGTATTTT,CASSLTPAGAVTDTQYF
17,TRBV28,TRBJ2-3,TRBD2,.,TGTGCCAGCAGTTTCTTCACCATTAGCGGGAGAACAGATACGCAGTATTTT,CASSFFTISGRTDTQYF
12,TRBV29-1,TRBJ1-3,.,few,TGCAGCGTTGGGGTGGGGGGGAACACCATATATTTT,CSVGVGGNTIYF
16,TRBV6-5,TRBJ1-1,.,.,TGTGCCAGCAGCTACCGGACCGTTCTTATGAACACTGAAGCTTTCTTT,CASSYRTVLMNTEAFF
17,TRBV6-2/TRBV6-3,TRBJ2-2,.,few,TGTGCCAGCAGTTACGGCTACCCTGTGAGGGACACCGGGGAGCTGTTTTTT,CASSYGYPVRDTGELFF
13,TRBV29-1,TRBJ1-1,TRBD1,.,TGCAGCGTCGAGCCCCAGGGACAGGGGATGGCTTTCTTT,CSVEPQGQGMAFF
13,TRBV11-2,TRBJ2-2,.,few,TGTGCCAGCAGCTTAGGGACACCCGGGGAGCTGTTTTTT,CASSLGTPGELFF
14,TRBV28,TRBJ2-3,TRBD1,few,TGTGCCACCCGGACAGGGGCAGGTAGAGATACGCAGTATTTT,CATRTGAGRDTQYF
16,TRBV4-1,TRBJ2-4,TRBD1,few,TGCGCCAGCAGCTTTCGGACAGGGGGCTCCAAAAACATTCAGTACTTC,CASSFRTGGSKNIQYF
14,TRBV6-1,TRBJ2-5,.,few,TGTGCCAGCAGCTCCGCGATGTCCCAAGAGACCCAGTACTTC,CASSSAMSQETQYF
15,TRBV19,TRBJ2-1,TRBD2,few,TGTGCCAGTAGTGTAGGACTAGCGGACTACAATGAGCAGTTCTTC,CASSVGLADYNEQFF
21,TRBV4-1,TRBJ2-1,TRBD2,many,TGCGCCAGCAGCCAAGATCGATGCGGCCCGTGGGTATGCGGGAGTTACAATGAGCAGTTCTTC,CASSQDRCGPWVCGSYNEQFF
13,TRBV7-2,TRBJ2-7,.,.,TGTGCCAGCAGCTTTGAGGTTACGAAGGAGCAGTACTTC,CASSFEVTKEQYF
15,TRBV28,TRBJ2-7,.,.,TGTGCCAGCAGTCTTTCCGTCGGGGCCGAGGGGGAGCAGTACTTC,CASSLSVGAEGEQYF
23,TRBV28,TRBJ2-2,TRBD2,many,TGTGCCAGCAGTTCCCCGGCGGGACTAGCGGGAGAACCCACGAGGTCGTTGACCGGGGAGCTGTTTTTT,CASSSPAGLAGEPTRSLTGELFF
14,TRBV20-1,TRBJ2-3,.,.,TGCAGTGCTACCACACTACATAGCACAGATACGCAGTATTTT,CSATTLHSTDTQYF
16,TRBV4-1,TRBJ1-1,.,few,TGCGCCAGCAGCCCTCACCCCGGGACCCTAAACACTGAAGCTTTCTTT,CASSPHPGTLNTEAFF
19,TRBV12-3/TRBV12-4,TRBJ2-7,.,few,TGTGCCAGCAGTTTTTTGTTCGCCTTCCGGGACATTGGCTCCTACGAGCAGTACTTC,CASSFLFAFRDIGSYEQYF
14,TRBV4-2,TRBJ1-2,TRBD1,many,TGTGCCAGCAGCCAAGAGACAGGGACTTATGGCTACACCTTC,CASSQETGTYGYTF
16,TRBV20-1,TRBJ2-1,TRBD2,many,TGCAGTGCTAGAAGGCGGGGGGGGAGCTCCTACAATGAGCAGTTCTTC,CSARRRGGSSYNEQFF